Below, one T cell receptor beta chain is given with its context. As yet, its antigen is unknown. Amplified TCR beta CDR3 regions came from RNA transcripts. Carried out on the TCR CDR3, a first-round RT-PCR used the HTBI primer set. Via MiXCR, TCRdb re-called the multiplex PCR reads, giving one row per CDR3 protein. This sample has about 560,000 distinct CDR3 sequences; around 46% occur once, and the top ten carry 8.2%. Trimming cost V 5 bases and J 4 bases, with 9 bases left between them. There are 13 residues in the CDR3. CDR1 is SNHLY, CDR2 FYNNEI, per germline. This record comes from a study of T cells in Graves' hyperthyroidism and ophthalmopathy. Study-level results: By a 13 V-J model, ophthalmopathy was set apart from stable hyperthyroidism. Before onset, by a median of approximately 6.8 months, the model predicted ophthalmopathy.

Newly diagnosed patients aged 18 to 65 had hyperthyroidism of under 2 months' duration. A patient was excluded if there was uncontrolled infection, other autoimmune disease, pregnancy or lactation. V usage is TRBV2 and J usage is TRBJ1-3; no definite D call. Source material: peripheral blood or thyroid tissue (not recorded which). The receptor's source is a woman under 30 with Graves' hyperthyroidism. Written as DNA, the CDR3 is TGTGCCAGCAGTAAAGGGTACGGAAACACCATATATTTT. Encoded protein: CASSKGYGNTIYF. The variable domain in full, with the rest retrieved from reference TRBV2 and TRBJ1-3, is EPEVTQTPSHQVTQMGQEVILRCVPISNHLYFYWYRQILGQKVEFLVSFYNNEISEKSEIFDDQFSVERPDGSNFTLKIRSTKLEDSAMYFCASSKGYGNTIYFGEGSWLTVV.